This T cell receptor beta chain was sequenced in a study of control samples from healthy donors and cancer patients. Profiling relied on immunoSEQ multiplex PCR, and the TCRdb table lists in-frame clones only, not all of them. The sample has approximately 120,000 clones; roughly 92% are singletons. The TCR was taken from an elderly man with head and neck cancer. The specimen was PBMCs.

CDR3 DNA: TGCGCCAGCAGCTTGGGGACTAGCGGGACCGATGAGCAGTTCTTC. Amino acids: CASSLGTSGTDEQFF. The chain has TRBV5-1 and TRBJ2-1; 12 positions agree with TRBD2. This CDR3 contains 15 residues. With V trimmed by 0 bases and J by 8 bases, 3 bases remained unmatched. CDR1 is SGHRS, CDR2 YFSETQ, per germline.